These 3 T cell receptor beta chains originate from one sample sequenced in a study of cytomegalovirus exposure and HLA in healthy donors. With 60 Vbeta and 13 Jbeta primers, the PCR was carried out. TCRdb's copy holds only in-frame clones and misses some; the assay was immunoSEQ multiplex PCR. Found here are about 100,000 clones, around 75% of them singletons; the top ten hold 13% to 15%. Sequenced: PBMCs. Receptors were obtained from a male donor in good health and CMV-seropositive.

The chain is built from TRBV6-1 and TRBJ1-2; a possible D gene is TRBD1 (6 bases). The germline V gene has CDR1 MNHNS and CDR2 SASEGT. V shed 11 bases and J shed 3 bases, with 16 bases lying between them. CDR3 length: 13 amino acids. The CDR3 reads CALSRGEDYGYTF. CDR3 in DNA: TGTGCCTTATCCAGGGGAGAGGACTATGGCTACACCTTC.

The genes are TRBV29-1 and TRBJ1-2, with D maybe TRBD1 (5 bases). The V end lost 1 base, the J end lost 4 bases, and 13 bases lay between the germline ends. This CDR3 comprises 14 residues. Germline V gives CDR1 SQVTM, CDR2 ANQGSEA. CDR3 DNA: TGCAGCGTTGAAGGGCAGGGACTGCCCTATGGCTACACCTTC. Its translation is CSVEGQGLPYGYTF. Full variable domain (outside the CDR3, taken from reference TRBV29-1 and TRBJ1-2): SAVISQKPSRDICQRGTSLTIQCQVDSQVTMMFWYRQQPGQSLTLIATANQGSEATYESGFVIDKFPISRPNLTFSTLTVSNMSPEDSSIYLCSVEGQGLPYGYTFGSGTRLTVV.

The CDR3 bases are TGCGCCAGCAGCCAAGATCGGCAGGGGCGGAATCAGCCCCAGCATTTT. Amino acid sequence: CASSQDRQGRNQPQHF. The chain couples TRBV4-1 to TRBJ1-5, with TRBD1 as a possible D gene (6 bases). CDR1 MGHRA and CDR2 YSYEKL come from the germline V gene. CDR3 length: 16 residues. Deletions cut 0 bases from V and 4 bases from J, with 13 bases between.